These T cell receptor beta chains were read from a single sample in a study of blood T cell repertoires in COVID-19. The assay was immunoSEQ multiplex PCR, and TCRdb's table has in-frame clones only and misses some. Here the sample spans around 45,000 clones, approximately 71% being singletons. The source material was peripheral blood. These receptors all stem from a man at least 80 years old with acute or convalescent COVID-19. CDR3s include the opening cysteine and the closing phenylalanine or tryptophan. Each record gives: J gene, D gene, V gene, clone size, CDR3 protein, CDR3 DNA. A D gene is named only where the DNA matches it firmly. Not all rows give a size; the values are once, few, many and, for expanded clones, a class.

>TRBJ2-6|TRBD2|TRBV7-2|.
CASSLAKTSLSGANVLTF
TGTGCCAGCAGCTTAGCGAAGACTAGCCTCTCTGGGGCCAACGTCCTGACTTTC
>TRBJ1-2|.|TRBV7-2|.
CASSTRTAAYGYTF
TGTGCCAGCAGCACCAGGACAGCCGCCTATGGCTACACCTTC
>TRBJ1-2|TRBD1|TRBV5-1|.
CASSLDRGRFTF
TGCGCCAGCAGCTTAGACAGGGGACGATTCACCTTC
>TRBJ1-5|.|TRBV7-6|.
CASSGRGGQPQHF
TGTGCCAGCAGCGGGAGGGGCGGACAGCCCCAGCATTTT
>TRBJ2-3|TRBD2|TRBV2|once
CAIRSGSHTDTQYF
TGTGCCATAAGAAGCGGGAGTCATACAGATACGCAGTATTTT
>TRBJ2-5|.|TRBV25-1|.
CASSEYWGQEETQYF
TGTGCCAGCAGTGAATATTGGGGCCAGGAAGAGACCCAGTACTTC
>TRBJ1-1|.|TRBV7-9|.
CASSLLGGAAEAFF
TGTGCCAGCAGCTTACTTGGGGGGGCGGCTGAAGCTTTCTTT
>TRBJ2-5|TRBD1|TRBV5-6|.
CASSLGWGTGGETQYF
TGTGCCAGCAGCTTGGGGTGGGGGACAGGGGGCGAGACCCAGTACTTC
>TRBJ1-6|.|TRBV21-1|.
CASSKGGTQGSPLHF
TGTGCCAGCAGCAAAGGTGGGACACAGGGTTCACCCCTCCACTTT
>TRBJ1-4|.|TRBV7-8|.
CASSSLQGATNEKLFF
TGTGCCAGCAGCTCCCTACAGGGAGCAACTAATGAAAAACTGTTTTTT
>TRBJ1-1|.|TRBV5-8|many
CASARQQTEAFF
TGTGCCAGCGCCAGACAGCAAACTGAAGCTTTCTTT
>TRBJ2-1|TRBD2|TRBV14|.
CASSPLSGRLYNEQFF
TGTGCCAGCAGCCCCCTGAGCGGGAGGCTCTACAATGAGCAGTTCTTC
>TRBJ2-1|.|TRBV29-1|.
CSVEGDYPYNEQFF
TGCAGCGTTGAAGGTGACTACCCCTACAATGAGCAGTTCTTC
>TRBJ2-7|.|TRBV2|.
CASSEVRGTPYEQYF
TGTGCCAGCAGTGAAGTCCGGGGTACTCCCTACGAGCAGTACTTC
>TRBJ1-4|TRBD1|TRBV2|.
CASSWDRGNEKLFF
TGTGCCAGCAGTTGGGACAGGGGGAATGAAAAACTGTTTTTT
>TRBJ1-2|.|TRBV5-5|few
CASSLTPVSDLDGYTF
TGTGCCAGCAGCTTAACGCCCGTCAGCGACCTCGATGGCTACACCTTC
>TRBJ1-5|.|TRBV28|.
CASSAPPGYSNQPQHF
TGTGCCAGCAGCGCCCCTCCCGGTTATAGCAATCAGCCCCAGCATTTT
>TRBJ2-3|.|TRBV29-1|.
CSVDKWAGLGGTDTQYF
TGCAGCGTTGACAAATGGGCGGGGCTTGGGGGCACAGATACGCAGTATTTT
>TRBJ1-4|TRBD1|TRBV6-5|.
CASSLRQGTEKLFF
TGTGCCAGCAGCCTGCGACAGGGCACGGAAAAACTGTTTTTT
>TRBJ1-5|.|TRBV12-2|.
CASRLALCNQPQHF
TGTGCAAGTCGCTTAGCACTCTGCAATCAGCCCCAGCATTTT
>TRBJ2-5|.|TRBV3-1/TRBV3-2|few
CASSQSREQETQYF
TGTGCCAGCAGCCAGTCGCGGGAACAAGAGACCCAGTACTTC
>TRBJ1-1|TRBD1|TRBV5-1|few
CASSLRGTGGTEAFF
TGCGCCAGCAGCTTGAGGGGGACAGGGGGCACTGAAGCTTTCTTT